This entry features one T cell receptor (beta chain) sequence. Its matching antigen is unknown. Assay used: immunoSEQ multiplex PCR; TCRdb lists only in-frame clones, some missing. This sample carries about 32,000 clones, 88% of them seen once, and the ten largest clones take about 53%. The sample comes from a study of OX40 agonist ivuxolimab in advanced cancers. Across the whole study: Partial responses occurred in three patients (one hepatocellular carcinoma, two cutaneous melanoma).

In germline, CDR1 is MGHRA, CDR2 YSYEKL. J gave up 10 bases and V 3 bases, and 8 bases lay outside the gene matches. The CDR3 totals 16 residues. Study results and limitations: At 0.1 to 3.0 mg/kg, CD4+ and CD8+ blood T cells expanded clonally by week 6. Relative to CD4+ cells, CD8+ T cells on average had more expanded clones. Among the lowest peripheral clonal expansion occurred in 0.1-3.0 mg/kg partial responders.

The chain uses TRBV4-1 and TRBJ2-1; TRBD2 matches 14 bases. The source is an adult with an advanced solid tumor such as melanoma, head and neck, liver or kidney cancer. Sequencing was performed on CD4+ or CD8+ T cells sorted from blood, taken in a trial of the OX40 agonist ivuxolimab. The CDR3 DNA is TGCGCCAGCAGCCACCGACTAGCGGGGGGGCCGGGGGAGCAGTTCTTC. This gives the protein CASSHRLAGGPGEQFF.